This paragraph reports one TCR beta chain. Its antigen is not identified. The sample comes from a study of cytomegalovirus exposure and HLA in healthy donors. V was clipped by 0 bases and J by 6 bases; unmatched bases: 7. The V gene's germline CDR1 is SGDLS and CDR2 YYNGEE. The CDR3 extends over 15 amino acids. In the PCR, 60 Vbeta and 13 Jbeta primers were used. The protocol was immunoSEQ multiplex PCR, while the TCRdb copy is restricted to in-frame clones and leaves out a portion. In the table there are under 130,000 clones, around four fifths of which are singletons. Regarding the study as a whole: In a later analysis, a missense DCLRE1C variant was linked to TCR beta V- and J-gene trimming.

This clonotype originated in a young man in good health and CMV-seronegative. The rearrangement links TRBV9 to TRBJ1-2; 8 bases are shared with TRBD1. Source material: PBMCs. The CDR3 protein is CASSVDTDRAHGYTF. CDR3 bases: TGTGCCAGCAGCGTAGACACGGACAGGGCCCATGGCTACACCTTC.